This entry describes one T cell receptor (beta chain). Sequenced by immunoSEQ multiplex PCR; TCRdb stores in-frame clones only, minus some. The profile shows tens of thousands of clones, 65% to 80% of them singletons. The data stem from a study of blood T cell repertoires in COVID-19. The CDR3 runs to 15 residues. Germline CDR1 and CDR2: LGHDT and YNNKEL (reference sequence). V was cut by 0 bases and J by 5 bases, with 13 bases left in between. The receptor was derived from a human donor in a cohort sampled during active COVID-19. The chain recombines TRBV3-1 (or the pseudogene TRBV3-2) with TRBJ2-5; D gene uncertain. Sequencing was done on a sample of peripheral blood. The CDR3 protein is CASSQDPTERETQYF. The DNA for the CDR3 is TGTGCCAGCAGCCAAGACCCGACGGAGAGGGAGACCCAGTACTTC.